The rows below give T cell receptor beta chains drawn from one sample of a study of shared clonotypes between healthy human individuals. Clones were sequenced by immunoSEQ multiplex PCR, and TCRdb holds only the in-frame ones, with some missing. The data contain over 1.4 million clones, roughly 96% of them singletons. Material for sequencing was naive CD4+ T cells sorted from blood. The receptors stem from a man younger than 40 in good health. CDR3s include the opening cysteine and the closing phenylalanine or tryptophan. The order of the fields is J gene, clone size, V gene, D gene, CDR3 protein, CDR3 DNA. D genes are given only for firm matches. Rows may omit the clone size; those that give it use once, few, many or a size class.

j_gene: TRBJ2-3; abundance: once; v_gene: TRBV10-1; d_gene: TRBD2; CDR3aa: CASSESRLAASDTQYF; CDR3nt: TGCGCCAGCAGTGAGTCGAGGCTAGCGGCGAGTGATACGCAGTATTTT
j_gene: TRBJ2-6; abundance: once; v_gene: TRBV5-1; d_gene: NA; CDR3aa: CASSFFPTVRSSGANVLTF; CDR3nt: TGCGCCAGCAGCTTCTTTCCGACCGTCAGGAGCTCTGGGGCCAACGTCCTGACTTTC
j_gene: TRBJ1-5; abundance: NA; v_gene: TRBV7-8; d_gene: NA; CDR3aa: CASSWHTNQPQHF; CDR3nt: TGTGCCAGCAGCTGGCATACCAATCAGCCCCAGCATTTT
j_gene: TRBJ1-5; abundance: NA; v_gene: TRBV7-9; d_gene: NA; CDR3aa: CASSSFWGNSNQPQHF; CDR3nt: TGTGCCAGCAGCTCGTTCTGGGGGAATAGCAATCAGCCCCAGCATTTT
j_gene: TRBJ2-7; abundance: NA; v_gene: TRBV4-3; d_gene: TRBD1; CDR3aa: CASSLRQGSYEQYF; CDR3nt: TGCGCCAGCAGCTTAAGACAGGGGTCCTACGAGCAGTACTTC
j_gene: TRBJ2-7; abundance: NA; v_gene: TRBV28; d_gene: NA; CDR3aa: CASSLGGYYEQYF; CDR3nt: TGTGCCAGCAGTCTAGGCGGATACTACGAGCAGTACTTC
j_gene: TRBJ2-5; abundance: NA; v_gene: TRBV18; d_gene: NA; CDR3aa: CASSPGQPQYF; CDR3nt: TGTGCCAGCTCACCCGGACAGCCCCAGTACTTC
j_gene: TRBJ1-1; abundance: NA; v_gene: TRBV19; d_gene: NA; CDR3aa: CASSMHQGLVTEAFF; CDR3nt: TGTGCCAGTAGTATGCACCAGGGTTTGGTCACTGAAGCTTTCTTT
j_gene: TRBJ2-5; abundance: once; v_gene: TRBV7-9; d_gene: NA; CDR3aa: CASSTNQETQYF; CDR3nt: TGTGCCAGCAGCACCAATCAAGAGACCCAGTACTTC
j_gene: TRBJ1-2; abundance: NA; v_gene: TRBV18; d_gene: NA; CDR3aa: CASSPGGGPRDGYTF; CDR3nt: TGTGCCAGCTCACCGGGGGGGGGACCTCGGGATGGCTACACCTTC
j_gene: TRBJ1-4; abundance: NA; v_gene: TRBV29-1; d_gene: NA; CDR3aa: CSVGSSVYEKLFF; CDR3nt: TGCAGCGTTGGGTCTAGCGTTTATGAAAAACTGTTTTTT
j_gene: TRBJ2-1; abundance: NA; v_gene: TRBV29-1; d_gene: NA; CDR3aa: CSVGSRGNEQFF; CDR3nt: TGCAGCGTTGGGTCCAGGGGTAATGAGCAGTTCTTC
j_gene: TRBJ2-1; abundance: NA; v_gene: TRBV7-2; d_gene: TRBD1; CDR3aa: CASRPGQYNEQFF; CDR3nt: TGTGCCAGCAGACCGGGACAGTACAATGAGCAGTTCTTC
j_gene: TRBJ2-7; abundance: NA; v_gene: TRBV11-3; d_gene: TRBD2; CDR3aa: CASSLGLADFYEQYF; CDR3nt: TGTGCCAGCAGCTTAGGACTAGCGGATTTTTACGAGCAGTACTTC
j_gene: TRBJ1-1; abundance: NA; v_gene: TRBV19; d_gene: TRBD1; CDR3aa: CASSPRDRDEAFF; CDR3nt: TGTGCCAGTAGTCCCAGGGACAGGGACGAAGCTTTCTTT
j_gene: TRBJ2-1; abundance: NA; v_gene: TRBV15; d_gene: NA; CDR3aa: CATSRDWSNEQFF; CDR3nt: TGTGCCACCAGCCGAGACTGGAGCAATGAGCAGTTCTTC
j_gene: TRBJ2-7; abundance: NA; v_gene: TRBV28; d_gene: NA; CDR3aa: CASSSAVKYEQYF; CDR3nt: TGTGCCAGCAGTTCAGCGGTGAAATACGAGCAGTACTTC
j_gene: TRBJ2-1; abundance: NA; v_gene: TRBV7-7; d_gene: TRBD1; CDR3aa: CASSEGGTGPYNEQFF; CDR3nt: TGTGCCAGCAGCGAAGGGGGGACAGGTCCTTACAATGAGCAGTTCTTC
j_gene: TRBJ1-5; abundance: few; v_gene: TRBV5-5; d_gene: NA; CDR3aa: CASSSIQNQPQHF; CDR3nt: TGTGCCAGCAGCTCGATACAGAATCAGCCCCAGCATTTT
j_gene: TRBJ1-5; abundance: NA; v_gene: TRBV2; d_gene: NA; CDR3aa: CASSDTRSGQRNQPQHF; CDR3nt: TGTGCCAGCAGTGATACAAGAAGTGGACAGAGAAATCAGCCCCAGCATTTT
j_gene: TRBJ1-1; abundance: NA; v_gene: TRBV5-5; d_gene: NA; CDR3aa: CASRRGSPMNTEAFF; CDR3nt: TGTGCCAGCAGGCGGGGATCCCCAATGAACACTGAAGCTTTCTTT
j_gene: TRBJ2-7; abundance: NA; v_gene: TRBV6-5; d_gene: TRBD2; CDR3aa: CASKTGGSYEQYF; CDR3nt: TGTGCCAGCAAGACGGGGGGTTCCTACGAGCAGTACTTC
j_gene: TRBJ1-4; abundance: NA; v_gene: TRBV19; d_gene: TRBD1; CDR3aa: CASSSGTVGGKLFF; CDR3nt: TGTGCCAGTAGTAGCGGGACAGTTGGTGGAAAACTGTTTTTT
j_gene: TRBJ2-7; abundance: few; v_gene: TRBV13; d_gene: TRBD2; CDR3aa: CASSKRTSGTYEQYF; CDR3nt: TGTGCCAGCAGCAAAAGGACTAGCGGAACTTACGAGCAGTACTTC
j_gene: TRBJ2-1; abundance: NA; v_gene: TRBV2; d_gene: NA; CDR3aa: CASSFNEQFF; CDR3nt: TGTGCCAGCAGTTTTAATGAGCAGTTCTTC
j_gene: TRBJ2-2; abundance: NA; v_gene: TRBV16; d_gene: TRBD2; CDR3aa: CASSQSYPAGRAGELFF; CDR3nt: TGTGCCAGCAGCCAATCTTACCCAGCGGGGCGTGCCGGGGAGCTGTTTTTT
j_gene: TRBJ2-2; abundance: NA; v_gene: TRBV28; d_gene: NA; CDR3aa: CASSLMGTLELFF; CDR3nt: TGTGCCAGCAGTTTGATGGGGACGTTGGAGCTGTTTTTT
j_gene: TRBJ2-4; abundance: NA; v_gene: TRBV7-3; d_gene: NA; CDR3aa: CASSIHQVMENIQYF; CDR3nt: TGTGCCAGCAGCATACACCAGGTGATGGAAAACATTCAGTACTTC
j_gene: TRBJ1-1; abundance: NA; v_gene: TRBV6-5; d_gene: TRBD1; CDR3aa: CASSRTGGTEAFF; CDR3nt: TGTGCCAGCAGCAGAACAGGGGGCACTGAAGCTTTCTTT
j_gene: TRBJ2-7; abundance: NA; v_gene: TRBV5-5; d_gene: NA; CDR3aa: CASSLVSGPLEQYF; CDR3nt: TGTGCCAGCAGCTTGGTGTCCGGCCCTCTCGAGCAGTACTTC
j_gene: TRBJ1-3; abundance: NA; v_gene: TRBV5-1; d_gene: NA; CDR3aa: CASSLVGFDSGNTIYF; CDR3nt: TGCGCCAGCAGCTTGGTTGGGTTCGACTCTGGAAACACCATATATTTT